This passage covers 26 T cell receptor beta chains from one sample sequenced in a study of T cell responses to AZD1222 COVID-19 vaccine. The data were produced by immunoSEQ multiplex PCR, yet TCRdb's version contains in-frame clones alone and is incomplete. The sample contains some 100,000 clones, 87% of which appear only once. Sequenced here: peripheral blood, sampled on day 0 of AZD1222 vaccination. The source of these receptors is an adult in good health.

The rearrangement uses TRBV7-3 and TRBJ1-1; D may be TRBD1 (6 bases). The CDR3 is made up of 15 amino acids. Germline V CDR1 and CDR2: SGHTA, FQGTGA. Trimming removed 5 bases from V and 3 bases from J, with 16 bases in between. CDR3 protein: CASSPAGQPYTEAFF. CDR3 DNA: TGTGCCAGCAGCCCGGCCGGACAGCCTTACACTGAAGCTTTCTTT.

The CDR3, as DNA: TGTGCCAGCAGTTTAATGGGCAGTCTTAATGGGGATCAGCCCCAGCATTTT. Protein sequence: CASSLMGSLNGDQPQHF. The chain is built from TRBV27 and TRBJ1-5, with D uncertain. The CDR3 has 17 amino acids. Germline CDR1 and CDR2: MNHEY and SMNVEV (reference sequence). Deletions cut 2 bases from V and 5 bases from J, with 19 bases between.

On this clone: Germline is not matched at one junction end, which may reflect a read error. Other DNA sequences in the sample encode the same CDR3. The J gene is TRBJ2-7, the V gene TRBV6-5; no reliable D call. Germline CDR1 is MNHEY and CDR2 is SVGAGI. This CDR3 has 11 amino acids. CDR3 region: CASSYLYEQYF. The CDR3 DNA sequence: TGTGCCAGCAGTTACTTATACGAGCAATACTTC.

V and J are TRBV7-6 and TRBJ1-3; 7 bases are a match to TRBD1. Germline values: CDR1 SGHVS, CDR2 FNYEAQ. V shed 5 bases and J 4 bases; nucleotides not matched to a gene: 11. The CDR3 runs to 16 residues. CDR3 sequence (DNA): TGTGCCAGCAGCCCACTCACCGGGACAGAAGGAAACACCATATATTTT. Translation: CASSPLTGTEGNTIYF.

The chain employs TRBV3-1 (or the pseudogene TRBV3-2) and TRBJ2-1, with D maybe TRBD2 (5 bases). Germline lookup yields CDR1 LGHDT and CDR2 YNNKEL (reference sequence). Trimming shortened V by 0 bases and J by 3 bases, and 9 bases separated the two germline ends. The CDR3 has 15 amino acids. The CDR3 spells CASSQDRRNYNEQFF. The CDR3 bases are TGTGCCAGCAGCCAAGACAGGAGGAACTACAATGAGCAGTTCTTC.

The chain couples TRBV7-9 to TRBJ1-5; D unclear. The CDR3 covers 13 residues. The V end lost 1 base, the J end lost 0 bases, and 1 base lay between the germline ends. Germline V gene sequence: CDR1 SEHNR, CDR2 FQNEAQ (reference sequence). CDR3 residues: CASSLVSNQPQHF. The CDR3 DNA is TGTGCCAGCAGCTTAGTTAGCAATCAGCCCCAGCATTTT.

V gene TRBV18 combines with J gene TRBJ2-7; D gene ambiguous. The germline CDR1 and CDR2 sequences are KGHSH and LQKENI. V was clipped by 8 bases and J by 1 base, with 9 bases between them. The CDR3 contains 12 residues. Written as DNA, the CDR3 is TGTGCCAGCGCGTCAAGTTCCTACGAGCAGTACTTC. Translating gives CASASSSYEQYF.

The chain couples TRBV19 to TRBJ2-1, with TRBD1 identical over 11 bases. Germline loops: CDR1 LNHDA, CDR2 SQIVND (reference sequence). The J segment lost 7 bases and the V segment lost 3 bases, leaving 5 bases of the junction unmatched. This CDR3 comprises 15 residues. DNA of the CDR3: TGTGCCAGTAGTATCGGACAGGGGGCGTGGAATGAGCAGTTCTTC. Protein product: CASSIGQGAWNEQFF.

This clone turned up a few times. This chain joins TRBV4-1 and TRBJ2-7, with D tentatively TRBD1 or TRBD2 (5 bases each). Trimming took off 0 bases at V and 7 bases at J, with 13 bases between the two ends. The CDR3 runs 14 residues. Germline-derived CDR1 and CDR2 are MGHRA and YSYEKL. The CDR3 sequence: CASSQDTGPGEQYF. The CDR3 region has the DNA TGCGCCAGCAGCCAAGATACAGGACCGGGGGAGCAGTACTTC.

The rearrangement links TRBV15 to TRBJ1-2; D ambiguous. This CDR3 is 12 amino acids long. V lost 0 bases to trimming and J lost 7 bases, with 6 bases between them. The germline CDR1 and CDR2 sequences are LNHNV and YYDKDF (reference sequence). This CDR3 reads CATSRDRVGYTF. CDR3 nucleotides: TGTGCCACCAGCAGAGATCGGGTTGGCTACACCTTC.

The chain has TRBV5-1 and TRBJ1-2; D remains unclear. CDR3 length: 16 residues. Trimming took 0 bases from V and 3 from J, leaving 15 bases between them. Germline V gives CDR1 SGHRS, CDR2 YFSETQ. CDR3: CASSLALTGLYYGYTF. The CDR3 region has the DNA TGCGCCAGCAGCTTGGCCCTCACGGGGTTGTACTATGGCTACACCTTC.

The chain links TRBV2 to TRBJ2-3; no clear D. This CDR3 spans 14 amino acids. Germline CDR1 SNHLY, CDR2 FYNNEI. V was pared by 6 bases and J by 0 bases, with 10 bases between. CDR3 sequence reads: CASRAAVSTDTQYF. The CDR3 DNA reads as TGTGCCAGCAGGGCGGCGGTCAGCACAGATACGCAGTATTTT.

V gene TRBV5-1 combines with J gene TRBJ2-7, with a possible D match to TRBD2 (7 bases). The germline CDR1 and CDR2 sequences are SGHRS and YFSETQ. CDR3 length: 14 amino acids. V lost 3 bases, J lost 6 bases, and 16 bases lay in between. Written as DNA, the CDR3 is TGCGCCAGCAGCTGGGCCGCTGGGGGGGCCGAGCAGTACTTC. Its protein product is CASSWAAGGAEQYF.

The chain uses TRBV12-3 or TRBV12-4 and TRBJ2-7; D remains unclear. The CDR3 loop spans 13 amino acids. V was trimmed by 1 base and J by 3 bases, leaving 7 bases between them. CDR3 in DNA: TGTGCCAGCAGTTTAGAACGTCGCTACGAGCAGTACTTC. This encodes CASSLERRYEQYF.

This chain connects TRBV11-2 to TRBJ2-7; TRBD1 agrees at 10 bases. CDR1 is SGHAT, CDR2 FQNNGV, per germline. The CDR3 contains 15 residues. The junction had 6 bases not matched to a gene; V was cut back by 5 bases and J by 2 bases. The CDR3 protein is CASSRGTGAPYEQYF. CDR3 DNA sequence: TGTGCCAGCAGCAGAGGGACAGGGGCACCCTACGAGCAGTACTTC.

V is TRBV5-5 and J is TRBJ1-1, with 7 bases lining up with TRBD1. This CDR3 has 15 residues. Per the germline V gene, CDR1 is SGHKS and CDR2 is YYEKEE (reference sequence). V was clipped by 4 bases and J by 1 base; unmatched bases: 7. The CDR3 bases are TGTGCCAGCAGCCGAACGACAGGGCGGAACACTGAAGCTTTCTTT. Translated, it gives CASSRTTGRNTEAFF.

The chain is built from TRBV30 and TRBJ1-4; no clear D gene. Germline assignment: CDR1 GTSNPN and CDR2 SVGIG (reference sequence). Trimming stripped 2 bases from V and 0 bases from J, with 13 bases between. This CDR3 comprises 16 residues. In DNA, the CDR3 is TGTGCCTGGAGTCCGGCCCCGATTGCAACTAATGAAAAACTGTTTTTT. Its translation is CAWSPAPIATNEKLFF. The variable domain in full, completed from reference TRBV30 and TRBJ1-4, reads SQTIHQWPATLVQPVGSPLSLECTVEGTSNPNLYWYRQAAGRGLQLLFYSVGIGQISSEVPQNLSASRPQDRQFILSSKKLLLSDSGFYLCAWSPAPIATNEKLFFGSGTQLSVL.

The chain carries TRBV19 and TRBJ1-6; TRBD1 agrees at 9 bases. Germline CDR1 and CDR2: LNHDA and SQIVND (reference sequence). V was pared by 5 bases and J by 9 bases, with 5 bases of the junction left unmatched. The CDR3 sequence is 14 residues long. CDR3 sequence (DNA): TGTGCCAGTAGTTGGGGACAGGGTGGTTCACCCCTCCACTTT. Encoded protein: CASSWGQGGSPLHF.

The chain employs TRBV7-9 and TRBJ1-6; 8 bases align to TRBD1. J lost 8 bases, V lost 5 bases, and 8 bases had no gene match. Germline V gene lookup returns CDR1 SEHNR and CDR2 FQNEAQ (reference sequence). The CDR3 covers 15 residues. This CDR3 reads CASSTAGGAYSPLHF. As DNA, the CDR3 is TGTGCCAGCAGCACCGCAGGGGGCGCTTATTCACCCCTCCACTTT.

This sequence joins TRBV7-2 and TRBJ2-7; D is unclear. Germline V gene data show CDR1 as SGHTA and CDR2 as FQGNSA. The CDR3 has 14 residues. V was trimmed by 5 bases and J by 6 bases, leaving 17 bases between them. The CDR3 reads CASSTIAVGGEQYF. The CDR3 DNA is TGTGCCAGCAGCACCATCGCGGTGGGCGGCGAGCAGTACTTC.

The rearrangement uses TRBV28 and TRBJ1-1; no clear D. The CDR3 sequence is 15 residues long. The ends were cut back, 2 bases at V and 2 bases at J, with 12 bases in the middle. The germline V gene has CDR1 MDHEN and CDR2 SYDVKM. CDR3 protein: CASSLAARPNTEAFF. The CDR3 DNA reads TGTGCCAGCAGTTTAGCGGCCAGACCTAACACTGAAGCTTTCTTT.

The chain employs TRBV7-2 and TRBJ1-5; D is ambiguous. Germline V gene lookup returns CDR1 SGHTA and CDR2 FQGNSA. Deletions cut 5 bases from V and 1 base from J, with 3 bases between. The CDR3 consists of 12 residues. CDR3 sequence: CASSDSNQPQHF. In DNA, the CDR3 is TGTGCCAGCAGCGACAGCAATCAGCCCCAGCATTTT.

The rearrangement uses TRBV9 and TRBJ2-3; D is unclear. The CDR3 is 15 residues long. V was clipped by 1 base and J by 0 bases, with 9 bases between them. Germline CDR1 SGDLS, CDR2 YYNGEE. CDR3 sequence reads: CASSVWYSSTDTQYF. Written as DNA, the CDR3 is TGTGCCAGCAGCGTATGGTACTCTAGCACAGATACGCAGTATTTT.

The V gene is TRBV6-5, the J gene TRBJ2-3; D not resolved. V lost 3 bases to trimming and J lost 1 base, with 11 bases between them. The germline CDR1 and CDR2 sequences are MNHEY and SVGAGI. The CDR3 has 15 amino acids. This CDR3 is CASSYVSPGTDTQYF. The CDR3 coding sequence is TGTGCCAGCAGTTATGTGAGCCCGGGCACAGATACGCAGTATTTT.

V usage is TRBV4-3 and J usage is TRBJ2-3, with TRBD2 matching 7 bases. The V gene end was trimmed by 3 bases and the J gene end by 6 bases; junction bases not matched to a gene: 9. Germline loops: CDR1 LGHNA, CDR2 YSLEER. The CDR3 runs to 15 residues. This chain's CDR3 is CASSHSPGGEDTQYF. In nucleotides, the CDR3 is TGCGCCAGCAGCCATTCCCCGGGGGGAGAGGATACGCAGTATTTT.

This chain links TRBV9 with TRBJ2-7, with 7 positions matching TRBD1. Germline values: CDR1 SGDLS, CDR2 YYNGEE. V was pared by 3 bases and J by 7 bases, with 10 bases of the junction left unmatched. This CDR3 spans 14 amino acids. The CDR3 coding sequence is TGTGCCAGCAGCGCAGTTACAGGGGTGGGGGAGCAGTACTTC. Translating it yields CASSAVTGVGEQYF.